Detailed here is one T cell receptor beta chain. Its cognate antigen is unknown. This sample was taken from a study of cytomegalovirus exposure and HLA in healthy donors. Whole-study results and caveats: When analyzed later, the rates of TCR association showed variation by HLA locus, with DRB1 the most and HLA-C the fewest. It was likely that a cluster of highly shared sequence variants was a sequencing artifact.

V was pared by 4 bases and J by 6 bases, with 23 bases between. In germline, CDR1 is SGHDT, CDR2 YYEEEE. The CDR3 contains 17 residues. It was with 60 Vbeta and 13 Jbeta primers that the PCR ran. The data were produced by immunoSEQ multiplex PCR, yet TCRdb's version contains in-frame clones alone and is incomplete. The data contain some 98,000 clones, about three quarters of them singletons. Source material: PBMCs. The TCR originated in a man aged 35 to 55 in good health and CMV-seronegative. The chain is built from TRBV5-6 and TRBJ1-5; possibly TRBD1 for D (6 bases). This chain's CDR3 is CASSQTGGGGLTQPQHF. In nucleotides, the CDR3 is TGTGCCAGCAGCCAAACGGGGGGGGGCGGTTTAACTCAGCCCCAGCATTTT. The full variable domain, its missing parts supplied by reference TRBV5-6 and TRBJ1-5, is DAGVTQSPTHLIKTRGQQVTLRCSPKSGHDTVSWYQQALGQGPQFIFQYYEEEERQRGNFPDRFSGHQFPNYSSELNVNALLLGDSALYLCASSQTGGGGLTQPQHFGDGTRLSIL.